The clone carrying this TCR beta chain occurred many times. Amplified regions were TCR beta CDR3 sequences from RNA transcripts. An initial round of RT-PCR targeting the TCR CDR3 relied on the HTBI primer set. MiXCR, applied by TCRdb to the multiplex PCR reads, yields one record per CDR3 protein. This sample has around 450,000 distinct CDR3 sequences, with 12% to 15% found just once. This entry comes from a study of T cells in Graves' hyperthyroidism and ophthalmopathy. V gave up 3 bases and J gave up 4 bases, with 12 bases separating them. Germline CDR1 and CDR2: DFQATT and SNEGSKA (reference sequence). This CDR3 comprises 13 residues.

The sample consisted of blood. V gene TRBV20-1 combines with J gene TRBJ1-2, with a tentative D call TRBD1 (5 bases). This TCR derives from a woman aged 18-29 years with Graves' hyperthyroidism. DNA of the CDR3: TGCAGTGCTAGGACTCCAAGGGGCTATGGCTACACCTTC. Translating it yields CSARTPRGYGYTF.